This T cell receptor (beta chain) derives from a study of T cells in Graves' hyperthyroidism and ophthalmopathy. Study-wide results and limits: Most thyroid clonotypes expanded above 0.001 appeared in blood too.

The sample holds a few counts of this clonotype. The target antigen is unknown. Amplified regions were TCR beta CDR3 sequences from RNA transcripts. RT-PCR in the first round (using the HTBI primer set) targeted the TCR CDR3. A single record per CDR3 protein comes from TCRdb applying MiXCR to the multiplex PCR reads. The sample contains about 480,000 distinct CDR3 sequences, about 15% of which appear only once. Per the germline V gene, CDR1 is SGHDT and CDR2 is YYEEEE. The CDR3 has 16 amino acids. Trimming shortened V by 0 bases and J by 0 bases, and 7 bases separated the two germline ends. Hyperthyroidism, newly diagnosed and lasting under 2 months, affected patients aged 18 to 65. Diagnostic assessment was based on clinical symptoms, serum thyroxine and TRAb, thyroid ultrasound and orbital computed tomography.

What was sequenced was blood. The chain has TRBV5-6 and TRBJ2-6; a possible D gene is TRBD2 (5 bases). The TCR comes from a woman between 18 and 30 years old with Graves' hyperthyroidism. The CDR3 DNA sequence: TGTGCCAGCAGCTTGGCGGGGTACTCTGGGGCCAACGTCCTGACTTTC. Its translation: CASSLAGYSGANVLTF.